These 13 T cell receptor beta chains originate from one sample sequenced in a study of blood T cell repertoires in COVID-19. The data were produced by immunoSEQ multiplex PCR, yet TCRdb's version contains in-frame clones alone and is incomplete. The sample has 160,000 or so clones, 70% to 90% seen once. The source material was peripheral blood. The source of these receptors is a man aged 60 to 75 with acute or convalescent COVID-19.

CDR3 residues: CASRGQGYTGELFF. The CDR3 region has the DNA TGTGCCAGCAGGGGACAGGGGTACACCGGGGAGCTGTTTTTT. The V gene is TRBV6-5, the J gene TRBJ2-2; 10 nucleotides agree with TRBD1. V shed 6 bases, J shed 3 bases, and the junction held 1 base outside the gene matches. The CDR3 spans 14 residues. CDR1 MNHEY and CDR2 SVGAGI come from the germline V gene.

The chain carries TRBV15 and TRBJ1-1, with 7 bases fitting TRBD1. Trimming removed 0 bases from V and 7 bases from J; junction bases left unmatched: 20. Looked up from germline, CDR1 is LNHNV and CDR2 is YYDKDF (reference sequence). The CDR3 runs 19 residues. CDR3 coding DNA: TGTGCCACCAGCAGAGATGAGAGGGGGCTTTTCTCCTCCCCCTTTGAAGCTTTCTTT. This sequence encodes CATSRDERGLFSSPFEAFF.

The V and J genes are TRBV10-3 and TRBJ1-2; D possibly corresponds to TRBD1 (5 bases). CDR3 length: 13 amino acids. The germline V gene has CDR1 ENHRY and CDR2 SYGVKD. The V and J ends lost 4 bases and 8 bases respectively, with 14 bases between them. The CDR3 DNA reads TGTGCCATCAGTGCTTCCCCTAGGGGCGGCTACACCTTC. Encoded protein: CAISASPRGGYTF.

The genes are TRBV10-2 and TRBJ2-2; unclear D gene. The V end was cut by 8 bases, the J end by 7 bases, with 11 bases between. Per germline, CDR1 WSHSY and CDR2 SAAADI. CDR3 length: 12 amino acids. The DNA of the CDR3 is TGCGCCAGCGCTACGTGGAGCGGGGAGCTGTTTTTT. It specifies CASATWSGELFF.

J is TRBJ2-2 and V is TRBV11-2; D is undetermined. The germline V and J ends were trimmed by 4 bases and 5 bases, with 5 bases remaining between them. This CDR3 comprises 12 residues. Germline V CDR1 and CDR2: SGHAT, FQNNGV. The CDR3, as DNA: TGTGCCAGCAGCTCCGTAACCGGGGAGCTGTTTTTT. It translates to CASSSVTGELFF. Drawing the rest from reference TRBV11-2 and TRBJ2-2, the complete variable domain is EAGVAQSPRYKIIEKRQSVAFWCNPISGHATLYWYQQILGQGPKLLIQFQNNGVVDDSQLPKDRFSAERLKGVDSTLKIQPAKLEDSAVYLCASSSVTGELFFGEGSRLTVL.

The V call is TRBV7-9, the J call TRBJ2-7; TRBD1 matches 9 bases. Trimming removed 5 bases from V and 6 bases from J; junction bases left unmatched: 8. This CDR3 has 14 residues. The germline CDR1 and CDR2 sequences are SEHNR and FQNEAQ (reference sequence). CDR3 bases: TGTGCCAGCAGCATACCGGGACAGGGTTCCGAGCAGTACTTC. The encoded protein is CASSIPGQGSEQYF.

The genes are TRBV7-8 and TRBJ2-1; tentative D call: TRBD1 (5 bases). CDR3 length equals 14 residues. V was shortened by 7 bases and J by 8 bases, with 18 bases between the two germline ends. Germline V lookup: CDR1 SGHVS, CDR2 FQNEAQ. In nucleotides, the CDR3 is TGTGCCAGCACCCCAGGGATAACAGTTTATGAGCAGTTCTTC. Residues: CASTPGITVYEQFF.

CDR3 DNA: TGTGCCAGTAGCCCGGGGACACCTTACGAGCAGTACTTC. Amino acids: CASSPGTPYEQYF. The V call is TRBV19, the J call TRBJ2-7, with a tentative D call TRBD1 (6 bases). V lost 6 bases and J 4 bases, leaving 13 bases between the germline ends. Germline V gene lookup returns CDR1 LNHDA and CDR2 SQIVND (reference sequence). The CDR3 runs 13 residues.

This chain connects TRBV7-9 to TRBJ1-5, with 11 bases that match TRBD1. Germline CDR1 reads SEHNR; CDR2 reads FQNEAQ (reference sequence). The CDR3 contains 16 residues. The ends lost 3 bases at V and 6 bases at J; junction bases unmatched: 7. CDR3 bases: TGTGCCAGCAGCTTCGGGGACAGGGGGTCCCTTCAGCCCCAGCATTTT. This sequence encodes CASSFGDRGSLQPQHF.

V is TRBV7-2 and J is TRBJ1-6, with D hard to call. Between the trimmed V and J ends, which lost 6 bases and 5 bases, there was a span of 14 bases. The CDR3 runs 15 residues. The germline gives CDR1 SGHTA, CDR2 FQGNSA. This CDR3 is CASSLLPEHNSPLHF. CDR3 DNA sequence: TGTGCCAGCAGTCTTTTACCGGAGCATAATTCACCCCTCCACTTT.

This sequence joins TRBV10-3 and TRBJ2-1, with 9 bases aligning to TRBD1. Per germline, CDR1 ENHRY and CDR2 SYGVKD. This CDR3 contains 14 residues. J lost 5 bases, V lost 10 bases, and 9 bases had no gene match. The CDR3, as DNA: TGTGCCACAAAGACCGGGACAGGGAACAATGAGCAGTTCTTC. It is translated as CATKTGTGNNEQFF.

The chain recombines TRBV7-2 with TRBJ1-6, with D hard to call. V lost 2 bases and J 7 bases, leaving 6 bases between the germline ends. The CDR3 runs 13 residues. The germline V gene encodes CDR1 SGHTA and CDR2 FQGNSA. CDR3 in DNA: TGTGCCAGCAGCTTATCACAGAATTCACCCCTCCACTTT. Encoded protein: CASSLSQNSPLHF.

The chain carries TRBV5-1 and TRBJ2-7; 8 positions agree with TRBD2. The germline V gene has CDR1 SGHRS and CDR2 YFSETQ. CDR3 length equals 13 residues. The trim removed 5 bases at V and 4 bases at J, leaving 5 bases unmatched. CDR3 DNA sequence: TGCGCCAGCAGTCGTCGGGAGGGATACGAGCAGTACTTC. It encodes CASSRREGYEQYF. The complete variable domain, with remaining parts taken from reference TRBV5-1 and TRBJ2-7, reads KAGVTQTPRYLIKTRGQQVTLSCSPISGHRSVSWYQQTPGQGLQFLFEYFSETQRNKGNFPGRFSGRQFSNSRSEMNVSTLELGDSALYLCASSRREGYEQYFGPGTRLTVT.